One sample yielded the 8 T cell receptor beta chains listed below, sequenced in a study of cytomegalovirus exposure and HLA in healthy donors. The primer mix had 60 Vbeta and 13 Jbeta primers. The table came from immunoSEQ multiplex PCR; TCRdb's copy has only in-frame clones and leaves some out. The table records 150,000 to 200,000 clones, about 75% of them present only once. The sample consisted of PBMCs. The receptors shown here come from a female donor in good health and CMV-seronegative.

The CDR3 DNA follows: TGTGCCAGCAGAGGGGGGACAGGGGGCCGTGGCTACACCTTC. Its translation: CASRGGTGGRGYTF. This chain links TRBV27 with TRBJ1-2; 12 positions agree with TRBD1. V was pared by 6 bases and J by 7 bases, with 6 bases of the junction left unmatched. CDR3 length: 14 residues. Germline V gene sequence: CDR1 MNHEY, CDR2 SMNVEV (reference sequence).

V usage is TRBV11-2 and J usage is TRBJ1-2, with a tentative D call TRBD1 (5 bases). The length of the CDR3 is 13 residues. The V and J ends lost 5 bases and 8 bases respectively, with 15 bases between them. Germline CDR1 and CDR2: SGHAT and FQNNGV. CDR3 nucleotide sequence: TGTGCCAGCAGCCCGGGGGAATCCTACGGCTACACCTTC. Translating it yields CASSPGESYGYTF. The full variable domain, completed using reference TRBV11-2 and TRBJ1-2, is EAGVAQSPRYKIIEKRQSVAFWCNPISGHATLYWYQQILGQGPKLLIQFQNNGVVDDSQLPKDRFSAERLKGVDSTLKIQPAKLEDSAVYLCASSPGESYGYTFGSGTRLTVV.

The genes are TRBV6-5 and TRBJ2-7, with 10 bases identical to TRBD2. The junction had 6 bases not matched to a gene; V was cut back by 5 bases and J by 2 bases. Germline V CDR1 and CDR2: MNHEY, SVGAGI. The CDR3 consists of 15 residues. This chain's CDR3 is CASSRSGRRAYEQYF. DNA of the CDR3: TGTGCCAGCAGTCGTAGCGGGAGGAGGGCCTACGAGCAGTACTTC.

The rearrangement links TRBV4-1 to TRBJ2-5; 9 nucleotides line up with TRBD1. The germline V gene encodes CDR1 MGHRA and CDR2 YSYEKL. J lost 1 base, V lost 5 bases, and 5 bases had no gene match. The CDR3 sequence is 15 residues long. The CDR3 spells CASSRGDRAQETQYF. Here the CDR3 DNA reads TGCGCCAGCAGCAGGGGGGACAGGGCCCAAGAGACCCAGTACTTC.

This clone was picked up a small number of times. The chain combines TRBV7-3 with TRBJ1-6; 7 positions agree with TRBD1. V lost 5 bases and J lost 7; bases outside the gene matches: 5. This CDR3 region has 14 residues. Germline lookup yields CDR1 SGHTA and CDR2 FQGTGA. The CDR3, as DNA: TGTGCCAGCAGCACCGGGACAGCCAATTCACCCCTCCACTTT. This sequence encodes CASSTGTANSPLHF.

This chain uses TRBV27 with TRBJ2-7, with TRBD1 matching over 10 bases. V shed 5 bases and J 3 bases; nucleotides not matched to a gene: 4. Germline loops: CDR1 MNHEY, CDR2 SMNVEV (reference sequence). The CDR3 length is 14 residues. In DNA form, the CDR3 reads TGTGCCAGCAGTCGCCGGGACAGGGGCTACGAGCAGTACTTC. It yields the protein CASSRRDRGYEQYF.

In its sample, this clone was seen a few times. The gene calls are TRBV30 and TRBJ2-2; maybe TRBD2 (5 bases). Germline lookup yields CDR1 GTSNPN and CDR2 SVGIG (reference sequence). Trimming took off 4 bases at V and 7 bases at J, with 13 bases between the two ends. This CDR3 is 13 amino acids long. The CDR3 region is CAWTFSRGGELFF. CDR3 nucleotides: TGTGCCTGGACCTTCTCTCGGGGCGGGGAGCTGTTTTTT.

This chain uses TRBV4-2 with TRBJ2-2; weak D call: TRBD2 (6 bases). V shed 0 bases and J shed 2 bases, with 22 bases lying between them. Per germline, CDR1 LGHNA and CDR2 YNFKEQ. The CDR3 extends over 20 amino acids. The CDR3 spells CASSQDLGGSGYLNTGELFF. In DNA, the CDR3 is TGTGCCAGCAGCCAAGATCTTGGGGGTAGCGGCTACCTTAACACCGGGGAGCTGTTTTTT.